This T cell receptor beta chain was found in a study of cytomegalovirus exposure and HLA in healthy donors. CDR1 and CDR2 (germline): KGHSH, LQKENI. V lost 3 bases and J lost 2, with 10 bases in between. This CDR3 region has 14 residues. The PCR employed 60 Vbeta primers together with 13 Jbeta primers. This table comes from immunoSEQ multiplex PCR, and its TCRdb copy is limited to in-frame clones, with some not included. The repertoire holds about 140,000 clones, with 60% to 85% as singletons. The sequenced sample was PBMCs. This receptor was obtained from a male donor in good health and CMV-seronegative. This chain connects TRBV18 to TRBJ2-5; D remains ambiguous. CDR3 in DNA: TGTGCCAGCTCACCGGGTAACAGTCAAGAGACCCAGTACTTC. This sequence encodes CASSPGNSQETQYF.